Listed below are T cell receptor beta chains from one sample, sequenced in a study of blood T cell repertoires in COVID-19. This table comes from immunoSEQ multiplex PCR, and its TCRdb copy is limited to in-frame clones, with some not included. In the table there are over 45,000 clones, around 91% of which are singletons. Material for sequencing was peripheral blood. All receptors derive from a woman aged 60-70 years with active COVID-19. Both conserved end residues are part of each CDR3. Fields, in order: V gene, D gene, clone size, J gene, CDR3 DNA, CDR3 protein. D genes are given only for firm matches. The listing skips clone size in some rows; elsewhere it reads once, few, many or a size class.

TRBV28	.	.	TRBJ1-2	TGTGCCAGCATGTTACAAACCCATGGCTACACCTTC	CASMLQTHGYTF
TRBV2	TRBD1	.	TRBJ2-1	TGTGCCAGCAGAGTGGACAGGGCCAGCAATGAGCAGTTCTTC	CASRVDRASNEQFF
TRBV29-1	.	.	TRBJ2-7	TGCAGCGCATCCTCGACAGGCGGCTACGAGCAGTACTTC	CSASSTGGYEQYF
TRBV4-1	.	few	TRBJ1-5	TGCGCCAGCAGCCAAGATCTGTACATTAACAATCAGCCCCAGCATTTT	CASSQDLYINNQPQHF
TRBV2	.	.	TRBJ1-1	TGTGCCAGCAGTTTGGCAGGCGACCACACTGAAGCTTTCTTT	CASSLAGDHTEAFF
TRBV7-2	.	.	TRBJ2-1	TGTGCCAGCAGCTTAGGAGTTGGCTCCTACAATGAGCAGTTCTTC	CASSLGVGSYNEQFF
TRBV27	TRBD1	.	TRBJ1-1	TGTGCCAGCAGGAAAACAGGGGGCACTGAAGCTTTCTTT	CASRKTGGTEAFF
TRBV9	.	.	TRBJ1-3	TGTGCCAGCAGCGTAGGAACAGAAGGAAACACCATATATTTT	CASSVGTEGNTIYF
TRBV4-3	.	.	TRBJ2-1	TGCGCCAGCAGCCGGCGACTTGATGACAATGAGCAGTTCTTC	CASSRRLDDNEQFF
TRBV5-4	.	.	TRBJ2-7	TGTGCCAGCAGCCCACAGACTAGTTCCCACTACGAGCAGTACTTC	CASSPQTSSHYEQYF
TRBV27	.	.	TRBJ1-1	TGTGCCAGCAGTTTAAACTTCGTCAACACTGAAGCTTTCTTT	CASSLNFVNTEAFF
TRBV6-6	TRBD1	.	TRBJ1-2	TGTGCCAGCAGTACGCCAGGGGGCCTACCCTATGGCTACACCTTC	CASSTPGGLPYGYTF
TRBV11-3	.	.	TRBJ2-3	TGTGCCAGCAGCTTGACCTTAGCGGCAGATACGCAGTATTTT	CASSLTLAADTQYF
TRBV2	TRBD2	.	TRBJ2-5	TGTGCCAGCAGCCCTACTAGCGGGGGAGGGGGGACCCAGTACTTC	CASSPTSGGGGTQYF
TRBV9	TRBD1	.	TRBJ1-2	TGTGCCAGCACCATAGGGACAGCCTCTATGGGCTACACCTTC	CASTIGTASMGYTF
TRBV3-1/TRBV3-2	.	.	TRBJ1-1	TGTGCCAGCAGCCAAGTGGGAGTGAACACTGAAGCTTTCTTT	CASSQVGVNTEAFF
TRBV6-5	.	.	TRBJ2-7	TGTGCCAGCAGGGGCCAGGCAGGCGAGCAGTACTTC	CASRGQAGEQYF
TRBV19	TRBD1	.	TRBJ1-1	TGTGCCAGTCGGCGCGGACAGGGGGGCACTGAAGCTTTCTTT	CASRRGQGGTEAFF
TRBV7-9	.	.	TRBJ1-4	TGTGCCAGCAGCCCCCTGTTACTTGGGGGGGGGACAACTAATGAAAAACTGTTTTTT	CASSPLLLGGGTTNEKLFF
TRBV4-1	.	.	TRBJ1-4	TGCGCCAGCAGCCAATCGGGGGGAGGTAATGAAAAACTGTTTTTT	CASSQSGGGNEKLFF
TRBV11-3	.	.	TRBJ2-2	TGTGCCAGCAGCCCATCTCCGGCGGGCACCGGGGAGCTGTTTTTT	CASSPSPAGTGELFF
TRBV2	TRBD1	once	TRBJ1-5	TGTGCCAGCAGTATATCCTTATCCAGGGGGTCCAATCAGCCCCAGCATTTT	CASSISLSRGSNQPQHF